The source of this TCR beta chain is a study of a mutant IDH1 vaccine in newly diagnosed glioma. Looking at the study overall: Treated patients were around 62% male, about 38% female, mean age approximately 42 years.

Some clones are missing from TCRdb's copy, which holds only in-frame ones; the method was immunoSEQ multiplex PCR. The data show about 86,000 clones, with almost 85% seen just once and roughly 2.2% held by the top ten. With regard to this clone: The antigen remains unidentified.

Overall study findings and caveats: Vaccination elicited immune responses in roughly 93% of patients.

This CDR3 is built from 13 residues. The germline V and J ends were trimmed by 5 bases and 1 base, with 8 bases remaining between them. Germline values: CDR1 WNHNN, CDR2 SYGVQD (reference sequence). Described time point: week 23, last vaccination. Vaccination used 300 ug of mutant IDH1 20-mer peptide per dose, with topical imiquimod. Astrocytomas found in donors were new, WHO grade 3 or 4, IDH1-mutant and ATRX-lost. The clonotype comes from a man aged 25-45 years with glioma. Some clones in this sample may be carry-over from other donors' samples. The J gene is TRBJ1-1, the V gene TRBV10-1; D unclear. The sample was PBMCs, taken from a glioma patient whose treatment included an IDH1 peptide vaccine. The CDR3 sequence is CASSFNGNTEAFF. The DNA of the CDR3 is TGCGCCAGCAGTTTCAATGGGAACACTGAAGCTTTCTTT.